The TCR beta chain described here comes from a study of cytomegalovirus exposure and HLA in healthy donors. Study-level results: Later work associated roughly 17,000 TCR beta sequences with HLA alleles at 0.05 false discovery rate. The majority of TCR sequences were rare, yet some public TCRs appeared in many donors.

In the case of this clone: Its antigen is not identified.

CDR3 length: 13 amino acids. In germline, CDR1 is GTSNPN, CDR2 SVGIG (reference sequence). The V gene end was trimmed by 2 bases and the J gene end by 5 bases; junction bases not matched to a gene: 6. The primer mix had 60 Vbeta and 13 Jbeta primers. How the authors handled the data: Later analysis identified tens of millions of unique TCR beta chains, 9 million to 12 million shared. The protocol was immunoSEQ multiplex PCR, while the TCRdb copy is restricted to in-frame clones and leaves out a portion. V, J and clone size were drawn from that table, and D and trimming were deduced from the DNA. The sample lists over 150,000 clones, over 60% seen once, with 2.8% in the top ten.

The origin of this receptor is a woman under 40 in good health and CMV-seronegative. Sequencing input: PBMCs. This sequence joins TRBV30 and TRBJ2-7, with 7 bases aligning to TRBD1. The CDR3 sequence is CAWSLLTGDEQYF. CDR3 sequence (DNA): TGTGCCTGGAGTCTACTTACAGGGGACGAGCAGTACTTC.